The following is a T cell receptor beta chain sequence with its context. Which antigen it targets is not known. Per-base quality was not reported, and no clone a single base away is much larger than it. The donors were included in the validation cohort of approximately 120 subjects, a group kept apart from the approximately 700-subject first cohort. The sample originates from a study of cytomegalovirus exposure and HLA in healthy donors (dated by TCRdb to about 2017). Background for the entire study: According to a later analysis, the approximately 130 validation repertoires were produced on the same platform as the roughly 700 repertoires of the first cohort. The aim of the study was to test whether cataloging public T cell receptors could identify signatures of past pathogen exposure. Besides the first cohort of 500 to 700 subjects, a separate validation cohort made up of over a hundred different subjects was used. To predict cytomegalovirus infection status, the study brought together high-throughput TCR immunosequencing, statistical association of individual TCRs with disease status, and machine learning. Paper-wide results and their limitations: In vitro tests confirmed that a few of the cytomegalovirus-associated TCR beta chains recognize cytomegalovirus antigens. Most TCR sequences were seen in very few donors, while some public TCRs were found in many individuals. In the study, around 150 TCR beta chains were listed as associated with cytomegalovirus. All 110 or so repertoires were used to score co-occurrence in the validation cohort in a later analysis, because that analysis had no HLA typing for the cohort. The classifier was reported to diagnose cytomegalovirus status with high specificity and sensitivity in both the original and validation cohorts. It was suggested by the authors that the approach could potentially be generalized to other disease states and immunological phenotypes. In a later analysis, TCRs clustered in the first cohort were found to also tend to co-occur in the approximately 120 validation repertoires, with approximately 94% of cluster scores above 0.

Library generation was performed with the immunoSEQ multiplex PCR assay. Regarding the original processing steps: A statistical classification framework was built for diagnosing cytomegalovirus status from the catalog of TCR beta chain sequences. Sourced from immuneACCESS, this table was stored by TCRdb with only in-frame sequences that have V and J called. A share of the clones is absent; for the studies checked, an unresolved V gene accounts for under half, and the remainder has no known explanation. For V, J and clone size, that table is used; D and trimming come from the DNA. The sample includes some 240,000 clones, with roughly 86% observed a single time. Of the sample, around 1.2% is held by the ten largest clones. V loses 2 bases at its end and J loses 0 bases; junction bases beyond the gene matches: 4. Looking up the germline V gene yields CDR1 KGHSH and CDR2 LQKENI. From the cysteine through the phenylalanine, the CDR3 covers 15 amino acids. Only the CDR3 part of the read is kept: 45 bases, read in frame from the first base.

Sample: PBMCs. The TCR originated in a woman aged 25 to 39 in good health and CMV-seropositive. The rearranged chain carries TRBV18 and TRBJ2-7; TRBD1 agrees with 7 junctional bases. For the CDR3, the sequence is CASSPDRASSYEQYF. Read as DNA, the sequence is TGTGCCAGCTCACCAGACAGGGCCAGCTCCTACGAGCAGTACTTC.